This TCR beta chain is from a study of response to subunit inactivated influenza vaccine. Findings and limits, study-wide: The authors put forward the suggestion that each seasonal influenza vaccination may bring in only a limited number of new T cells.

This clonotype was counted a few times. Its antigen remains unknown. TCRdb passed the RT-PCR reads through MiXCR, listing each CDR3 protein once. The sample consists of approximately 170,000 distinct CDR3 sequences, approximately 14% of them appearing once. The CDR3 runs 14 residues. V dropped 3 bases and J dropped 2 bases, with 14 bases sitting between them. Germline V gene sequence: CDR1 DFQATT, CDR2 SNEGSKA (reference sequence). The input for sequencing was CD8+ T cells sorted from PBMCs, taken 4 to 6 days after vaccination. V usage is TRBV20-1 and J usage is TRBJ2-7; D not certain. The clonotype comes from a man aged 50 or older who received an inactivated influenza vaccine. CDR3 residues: CSASLGLWPYEQYF. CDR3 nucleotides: TGCAGTGCTAGTCTAGGATTATGGCCCTACGAGCAGTACTTC.